This T cell receptor (beta chain) was found in a study of radiation and T cells in renal cell carcinoma. V dropped 2 bases and J dropped 4 bases, with 17 bases sitting between them. This CDR3 comprises 16 residues. The germline V gene has CDR1 MRHNA and CDR2 SNTAGT. Repertoires were generated with immunoSEQ multiplex PCR, while TCRdb's copy carries only in-frame clones and drops some. The sample lists over 60,000 clones; over 65% were seen once. Time point given: blood 4 weeks post-SBRT, at nephrectomy. As for treatment: 15 Gy SBRT to primary tumor, nephrectomy 4 weeks later. Sequencing was performed on blood, taken from a patient whose treatment included radiotherapy and nephrectomy. The receptor comes from a woman in her sixties with renal cell carcinoma. This sequence joins TRBV6-4 and TRBJ2-5; D unresolved. Here the CDR3 reads CASSDPKRSWGETQYF. Written as DNA, the CDR3 is TGTGCCAGCAGTGACCCGAAGCGTTCTTGGGGAGAGACCCAGTACTTC.